This is a list of T cell receptor beta chains from one sample in a study of T cell repertoires in cytomegalovirus infection. One entry per CDR3 protein results from TCRdb running MiXCR on the reads. The profile shows some 400,000 distinct CDR3 sequences, about a third of them singletons. Sequenced: PBMCs. Receptors were obtained from a human donor in good health (CMV status not recorded). Some clones in this sample may be carry-over from other donors' samples. Each CDR3 is given with its conserved first and last residue. A D gene is named only where the DNA matches it firmly. For some rows the clone size is stated as once, few or many, or as a class when expanded; others skip it.

TRBD1,TRBJ1-1,-,TRBV19,TGTGCCAGTAGTAGCGGGACAGGGGGCCGGTTGGAAGCTTTCTTT,CASSSGTGGRLEAFF
-,TRBJ2-1,few,TRBV7-2,TGTGCCAGCAGCTTAGGGCCGAGCCCAAGCCAGTGGGAGCAGTTCTTC,CASSLGPSPSQWEQFF
-,TRBJ1-4,few,TRBV27,TGTGCCAGCAGTTTATCTTCGACAGGCCAGAATGAAAAACTGTTTTTT,CASSLSSTGQNEKLFF
TRBD2,TRBJ2-3,-,TRBV28,TGTGCCAGCAGTACAACCACGGGACTAGCGGGGGGGCGGATAGATACGCAGTATTTT,CASSTTTGLAGGRIDTQYF
TRBD1,TRBJ2-2,-,TRBV19,TGTGCCAGCCGGGACAGGGGCGATTCTACCACCGGGGAGCTGTTTTTT,CASRDRGDSTTGELFF
-,TRBJ2-7,-,TRBV6-5,TGTGCCAGCACCCCAGGATGGGCGGACCAAGGGGAGCAGTACTTC,CASTPGWADQGEQYF
-,TRBJ1-6,few,TRBV20-1,TGCAGTGGTGGGGCGTCCTATAATTCACCCCTCCACTTT,CSGGASYNSPLHF
TRBD2,TRBJ2-2,few,TRBV6-6,TGTGCCAGCAGTTACTACCTCAGCGGGGGATACACCGGGGAGCTGTTTTTT,CASSYYLSGGYTGELFF
-,TRBJ2-3,-,TRBV7-6,TGTGCCAGCAGCTTTGGTGAGCTCTATACGCAGTATTTT,CASSFGELYTQYF
-,TRBJ1-5,-,TRBV6-1,TGTCCCAGCAGTGTATCAGGCGTAAACCAGCCCCAGCATTTT,CPSSVSGVNQPQHF
TRBD1,TRBJ1-5,-,TRBV7-2,TGTGCCAGCAGCTTAGGTTACCGGGACAGGCGAAATCAGTCCCAGCATTTT,CASSLGYRDRRNQSQHF
-,TRBJ2-1,few,TRBV4-2,TGTGCCAGCAGCCAAACTCGGGGTCTCTACAATGAGCAGTTCTTC,CASSQTRGLYNEQFF
TRBD1,TRBJ2-7,-,TRBV19,TGTTCCAGTCACCCGGGACAGGCGAGCTCCTACGAGCAGTACTTC,CSSHPGQASSYEQYF
-,TRBJ2-5,few,TRBV28,TGTGCCAGCAGTACCCGGAGGGGGTGGGAGACCCAGTACTTC,CASSTRRGWETQYF
TRBD2,TRBJ2-5,-,TRBV6-5,TGTGCCAGCAGTTACTCGATCGGGGGGGCCGCGGGGGAGACCCAGTACTTC,CASSYSIGGAAGETQYF
TRBD1,TRBJ1-5,few,TRBV6-2/TRBV6-3,TGTGCCAGCAGTTACCAGGACAGGGAAGGGGAGCCCCAGCATTTT,CASSYQDREGEPQHF
-,TRBJ1-2,-,TRBV6-6,TGTGCCAGCACCTACTTGGAGCACTATGGCTACACCTTC,CASTYLEHYGYTF
TRBD1,TRBJ1-5,few,TRBV2,TGTGCCAGCAGTCAACAGGGGAGAAATCAGCCCCAGCATTTT,CASSQQGRNQPQHF
-,TRBJ1-5,-,TRBV2,TGTGCCAGCATGGGGATTTCCCAGCCCCAGCATTTT,CASMGISQPQHF
TRBD2,TRBJ2-3,-,TRBV12-3/TRBV12-4,TGTGCCAGCAGTCGCCTACTAGCGGGGACAGATACGCAGTATTTT,CASSRLLAGTDTQYF
-,TRBJ2-7,-,TRBV5-1,TGCGCCAGCAACCCGGTTGGGGGTGCGGGGGAGCAGTACTTC,CASNPVGGAGEQYF
-,TRBJ1-5,few,TRBV18,TGTGCCAGCTCACCACTGCCAGGAGAACAGCCCCAGCATTTT,CASSPLPGEQPQHF
-,TRBJ1-1,few,TRBV6-2/TRBV6-3,TGTGCCAGCAGTTACAGGGGAGGGACTGAAGCTTTCTTT,CASSYRGGTEAFF
-,TRBJ2-3,many,TRBV10-1,TGCGCCAGCAGTGAGGGGGAGAATACGCAGTATTTT,CASSEGENTQYF
TRBD1,TRBJ1-5,-,TRBV27,TGTGCCAGCAGTTTATCGACAGGGGGCAATCAGCCCCAGCATTTT,CASSLSTGGNQPQHF
-,TRBJ2-2,-,TRBV12-5,TGTGCTAGTGTTTCCTCGACCGGGCCCGCGACCGGGGAGCTGTTTTTT,CASVSSTGPATGELFF
-,TRBJ2-5,few,TRBV11-2,TGTGCCAGCAGCTCACTAGGGCAAGAGACCCAGTACTTC,CASSSLGQETQYF
-,TRBJ1-1,few,TRBV7-4,TGTGCCAGCAGCTTAGGGGGGGGGGATGAAGCTTTCTTT,CASSLGGGDEAFF
TRBD2,TRBJ2-5,few,TRBV6-5,TGTGCCAGCAGTAGACTAGCGGGAGAGACCCAGTACTTC,CASSRLAGETQYF
-,TRBJ1-5,-,TRBV12-3/TRBV12-4,TGTGCCAGCAGTTTAGAGTCTGCTAGCAATCAGCCCCAGCATTTT,CASSLESASNQPQHF
-,TRBJ1-3,few,TRBV20-1,TGCAGTGCTAGAGATTGGGACCTCTCTGAGGGTGGAAACACCATATATTTT,CSARDWDLSEGGNTIYF
TRBD1,TRBJ2-7,-,TRBV10-2,TGCGCCAGCAGTGAGTATTTGCGGCAGGGGGCACGCGACGAGCAGTACTTC,CASSEYLRQGARDEQYF
-,TRBJ1-6,-,TRBV7-2,TGTGCCAGCAGCTTAGATGGACACTTAACCGTCGGATGGGGTTCACCCCTCCACTTT,CASSLDGHLTVGWGSPLHF
TRBD1,TRBJ2-1,many,TRBV7-2,TGTGCCAGCAGGGACAGGGACTACAATGAGCAGTTCTTC,CASRDRDYNEQFF
TRBD1,TRBJ2-5,many,TRBV7-8,TGTGCCAGCAGCCTCAAGTGGGACAGGATGGGGAAGACCCAGTACTTC,CASSLKWDRMGKTQYF
-,TRBJ2-3,-,TRBV2,TGTGCCAGCAGTGTCCGACTGCAATATTTT,CASSVRLQYF
-,TRBJ2-1,-,TRBV11-2,TGTGCCAGCAGCTTAGGCCCTTTTCAGTTCTTC,CASSLGPFQFF
TRBD2,TRBJ2-3,-,TRBV29-1,TGCAGCGTTCGGGGGGGTCCCCCAGATACGCAGTATTTT,CSVRGGPPDTQYF
-,TRBJ1-2,many,TRBV7-8,TGTGCCAGCAGCTTGGGCAGGGACTATGGCTACACCTTC,CASSLGRDYGYTF
-,TRBJ2-5,-,TRBV29-1,TGCAGCGTTGGCCTCATGACGCTAGCAGGGGAGACCCAGTACTTC,CSVGLMTLAGETQYF
TRBD2,TRBJ2-2,-,TRBV11-1,TGTGCCAGCAGCGGCAGCGGGGGAGACACCGGGGAGCTGTTTTTT,CASSGSGGDTGELFF
TRBD1,TRBJ1-3,-,TRBV10-3,TGTGCCATCAGTGCGGGACAGGCCGGCTCTGGAAACACCATATATTTT,CAISAGQAGSGNTIYF
TRBD1,TRBJ2-4,-,TRBV19,TGTGCCAGTAGGACAACCGGGACAGCAAACATTCAGTACTTC,CASRTTGTANIQYF
-,TRBJ1-2,-,TRBV28,TGTGCCAGCAGTTTTATGACCGGCAACTATGGCTACACCTTC,CASSFMTGNYGYTF
-,TRBJ2-5,many,TRBV12-3/TRBV12-4,TGTGCCAGCACTAACAGGGGTGGGAGGCAAGAGACCCAGTACTTC,CASTNRGGRQETQYF
-,TRBJ2-3,-,TRBV7-6,TGTGCCAGCAGCTTAGCGGTGGGAGATACGCAGTATTTT,CASSLAVGDTQYF
-,TRBJ1-2,few,TRBV27,TGTGCCAGCAGGGGTCTGTACTATGGCTACACCTTC,CASRGLYYGYTF
-,TRBJ1-4,few,TRBV4-1,TGCGCCAGCGCCCAGGATGGGGAAAAACTGTTTTTT,CASAQDGEKLFF
-,TRBJ2-3,many,TRBV7-2,TGTGCCAGCAGCTTAGTTGCCGTGGATACGCAGTATTTT,CASSLVAVDTQYF
-,TRBJ2-3,few,TRBV23-1,TGCGCCAGCCGGGCGGGACAGAGCACAGATACGCAGTATTTT,CASRAGQSTDTQYF
-,TRBJ2-7,-,TRBV11-1,TGTGCCAGCAGCTTAGCAAGTCTGTTGGGCCCCTACGAGCAGTACTTC,CASSLASLLGPYEQYF
TRBD1,TRBJ2-3,-,TRBV7-8,TGTGCCAGCAGCTCCCCCTCCGGGACAGGGGTGGTGGATACGCAGTATTTT,CASSSPSGTGVVDTQYF
-,TRBJ1-2,-,TRBV20-1,TGCAGTGCTAGACAAACCAGCTCTAACTATGGCTACACCTTC,CSARQTSSNYGYTF
-,TRBJ2-7,-,TRBV6-6,TGTGCCAGCAGTTACGAGGTGTACGAGCAGTACTTC,CASSYEVYEQYF
-,TRBJ2-7,few,TRBV7-9,TGTGCCAGCACTAGGGGGGGGCCCTCCTACGAGCAGTACTTC,CASTRGGPSYEQYF
-,TRBJ1-1,many,TRBV7-8,TGTGCCAGCAGCTTAGGGCGTGCGGGGATCACCGAAGCTTTCTTT,CASSLGRAGITEAFF
TRBD1,TRBJ1-1,-,TRBV6-1,TGTGCCAGCAGTCAGGGACAGGGCTTCGGCATGAACACTGAAGCTTTCTTT,CASSQGQGFGMNTEAFF
-,TRBJ1-6,few,TRBV5-4,TGTGCCAGCAGCTTGGCGCTCGGGCAGGGATGGAATTCACCCCTCCACTTT,CASSLALGQGWNSPLHF